Below, 28 T cell receptor beta chains from the same sample are listed, as sequenced in a study of T cell repertoires in cytomegalovirus infection. TCRdb re-called the reads with MiXCR, one entry per CDR3 protein. Of some 600,000 distinct CDR3 sequences listed, approximately 25% are singletons. The material sequenced was CD8+ T cells from PBMCs. These receptors were taken from a human donor in good health (CMV status not recorded). Some clones in this sample may be carry-over from other donors' samples.

With regard to this clonotype: A much larger clone lies one base from this, so it may be a read error. This chain connects TRBV7-8 to TRBJ2-1, with 7 bases fitting TRBD2. V shed 1 base, J shed 3 bases, and the junction held 3 bases outside the gene matches. The germline gives CDR1 SGHVS, CDR2 FQNEAQ. The CDR3 sequence is 15 residues long. The DNA for the CDR3 is TGTGCCAGCAGCTTAGTGAGGACTAGCTACAATGAGCAGTTCTTC. Translation gives CASSLVRTSYNEQFF.

The sample holds a few counts of this clonotype. The chain couples TRBV28 to TRBJ2-1; D possibly uses TRBD1 or TRBD2 (5 bases each). V was clipped by 5 bases and J by 6 bases, with 17 bases between them. Germline V gives CDR1 MDHEN, CDR2 SYDVKM. This CDR3 comprises 15 residues. CDR3 DNA sequence: TGTGCCAGCAGTCGCTCCGGAATTGGGACCAATGAGCAGTTCTTC. It codes for CASSRSGIGTNEQFF.

V and J are TRBV5-4 and TRBJ2-1; perhaps D is TRBD1 or TRBD2 (5 bases each). CDR1 is SGHNT and CDR2 is YYREEE in the germline V gene (reference sequence). CDR3 size: 15 residues. The V gene lost 2 bases and the J gene lost 2 bases, with 11 bases spanning the gap. CDR3 DNA: TGTGCCAGCAGCTTTCGGGACCAAACCTACAATGAGCAGTTCTTC. Protein: CASSFRDQTYNEQFF.

This clonotype has just a few counts. The V and J genes are TRBV18 and TRBJ1-1; 12 bases map to TRBD1. Looked up from germline, CDR1 is KGHSH and CDR2 is LQKENI. Trimming removed 3 bases from V and 1 base from J; junction bases left unmatched: 6. The CDR3 spans 17 residues. As DNA, the CDR3 is TGTGCCAGCTCACCCCCGGGACAGGGGGCTTGGAACACTGAAGCTTTCTTT. Protein: CASSPPGQGAWNTEAFF.

The V gene is TRBV6-2 or TRBV6-3, the J gene TRBJ1-1; no firm D call. CDR1 is MNHEY and CDR2 is SVGEGT in the germline V gene. With 1 base removed from V and 10 bases from J, the gap between germline ends came to 13 bases. The CDR3 is 13 residues long. The CDR3 DNA is TGTGCCAGCAGTTACTTAATCCCGAATGGAGCTTTCTTT. Translation: CASSYLIPNGAFF.

This clonotype was counted at least ten times. Sequence at one end of the junction differs from germline and may be a read error. The V gene is TRBV7-9, the J gene TRBJ1-3; no clear D. The CDR3 covers 11 residues. CDR1 and CDR2 from the germline V gene are SEHNR and FQNEAQ (reference sequence). The CDR3 coding sequence is TGTGCCAGCAGCCCCCCGACCGGCCCCGATTTT. Translated: CASSPPTGPDF.

This clonotype was found many times. The CDR3 spells CASSYLRGADEQYV. In nucleotides, the CDR3 is TGTGCCAGCAGTTACCTCAGGGGAGCAGACGAGCAGTACGTC. The genes are TRBV6-2 or TRBV6-3 and TRBJ2-7, with D possibly TRBD1 on 6 matching bases. CDR1 and CDR2 (germline): MNHEY, SVGEGT. The CDR3 runs 14 residues. Trimming cost V 2 bases and J 5 bases, with 13 bases left between them.

This clonotype was detected only a few times. The V call is TRBV6-2 or TRBV6-3, the J call TRBJ2-7; TRBD2 aligns across 8 bases. The CDR3 runs to 13 residues. V shed 8 bases and J 3 bases; nucleotides not matched to a gene: 6. Germline lookup yields CDR1 MNHEY and CDR2 SVGEGT. The CDR3 DNA reads TGTGCCAGCTCCGGCGGGGGGAACTACGAGCAGTACGTC. This translates into CASSGGGNYEQYV.

V usage is TRBV28 and J usage is TRBJ1-2; D perhaps matches TRBD1 (5 bases). With 7 bases removed from V and 2 bases from J, the gap between germline ends came to 14 bases. The CDR3 totals 14 residues. Germline V gives CDR1 MDHEN, CDR2 SYDVKM. In DNA, the CDR3 is TGTGCCAGCACCCCTGGGACGGCGAACTATGGCTACACCTTC. Its translation: CASTPGTANYGYTF.

This clonotype has more than one count but fewer than ten. This rearrangement joins TRBV6-2 or TRBV6-3 to TRBJ1-1; D is unresolved. CDR3 size: 13 residues. Trimming left V 6 bases short and J 3 bases short, with 11 bases between. In germline, CDR1 is MNHEY, CDR2 SVGEGT. The CDR3 loop is CASRPNGHTEAFF. In nucleotides, the CDR3 is TGTGCCAGCAGGCCTAACGGGCACACTGAAGCTTTCTTT.

The genes are TRBV12-5 and TRBJ1-1, with D unclear. The CDR3 consists of 13 residues. Trimming left V 2 bases short and J 8 bases short, with 12 bases between. The V gene's germline CDR1 is LGHNT and CDR2 FRNRAP. In DNA form, the CDR3 reads TGTGCTAGTGGTTTGCCTTCTTTCGGGGAAGCTTTCTTT. It yields the protein CASGLPSFGEAFF.

This clonotype was detected many times. V usage is TRBV7-8 and J usage is TRBJ2-3, with D possibly being TRBD2 (6 bases). V was cut by 2 bases and J by 3 bases, with 21 bases left in between. Germline values: CDR1 SGHVS, CDR2 FQNEAQ. The CDR3 spans 18 residues. CDR3 bases: TGTGCCAGCAGCTTATCCCGGTTGGACTATCGGTTAACAGATACGCAGTATTTT. Its protein is CASSLSRLDYRLTDTQYF.

This clonotype came up a few times. The chain uses TRBV7-4 and TRBJ2-7, with D unresolved. The CDR3 covers 14 residues. V lost 2 bases and J 2 bases, leaving 10 bases between the germline ends. Germline-derived CDR1 and CDR2 are SGHVT and SQSDAQ. CDR3 sequence (DNA): TGTGCCAGCAGCTTAAACAGCTTTACCTACGAGCAGTACGTC. Its protein product is CASSLNSFTYEQYV.

The V gene is TRBV19, the J gene TRBJ2-1; 8 bases are a match to TRBD1. Trimming at V came to 2 bases and at J to 6 bases, leaving 12 bases not matched to a gene. Germline CDR1 is LNHDA and CDR2 is SQIVND (reference sequence). This CDR3 has 17 residues. DNA for the CDR3: TGTGCCAGTAGTATAACTAACACAGGGGGAATGGCCAATGAGCAGTTCTTC. Translated: CASSITNTGGMANEQFF.

This clonotype has more than one count but fewer than ten. This clone may be a read error of a much larger clone one base away. The chain uses TRBV7-8 and TRBJ2-7; 11 bases are a match to TRBD1. Germline V lookup: CDR1 SGHVS, CDR2 FQNEAQ. CDR3 size: 16 residues. CDR3 DNA: TGTGCCAGCAACCCCCTAGGGACAGGGGGGTCCTACGAGCGGTACTTC. This encodes CASNPLGTGGSYERYF.

This clonotype was counted a few times. The rearrangement links TRBV28 to TRBJ2-7; 7 positions agree with TRBD1. Germline-derived CDR1 and CDR2 are MDHEN and SYDVKM. The CDR3 loop spans 14 amino acids. Trimming took 3 bases from V and 5 from J; bases not matched to a gene: 7. CDR3 amino acids: CASSFTGTDDEQYF. CDR3 bases: TGTGCCAGCAGTTTTACCGGGACAGATGACGAGCAGTACTTC.

Concerning this clonotype itself: One base away lies a much larger clone, so this may be a sequencing read error. V and J are TRBV6-5 and TRBJ1-1; D perhaps matches TRBD1 (5 bases). The CDR3 consists of 14 residues. The ends were cut back, 8 bases at V and 3 bases at J, with 16 bases in the middle. Per the germline V gene, CDR1 is MNHEY and CDR2 is SVGAGI. The CDR3 DNA follows: TGTGCCAGCCAAAGAGCAGGGATGGACACTGAAGCTTTCTTT. As protein: CASQRAGMDTEAFF.

This clonotype was counted a single time. It may be a read error: a sequence one base away is much more abundant. The chain carries TRBV7-8 and TRBJ2-5, with D perhaps given as TRBD1 or TRBD2 (5 bases each). Germline lookup yields CDR1 SGHVS and CDR2 FQNEAQ. The CDR3 has 15 residues. The CDR3 loop is CASGLARDRVETQYF. The CDR3 DNA reads TGTGCCAGCGGCTTAGCGAGGGACCGGGTGGAGACCCAGTACTTC.

In this sample, this clonotype turned up many times. This chain uses TRBV12-3 or TRBV12-4 with TRBJ2-1; 9 nucleotides match TRBD1. Trimming cost V 7 bases and J 6 bases; bases outside gene matches: 1. The CDR3 is made up of 12 amino acids. The CDR3 DNA sequence: TGTGCCAGCACACAGGGGGCCAATGAGCAGTTCTTC. Translating gives CASTQGANEQFF.

This clonotype was detected only a few times. The chain uses TRBV20-1 and TRBJ1-5; no reliable D call. V lost 0 bases, J lost 0 bases, and 9 bases lay in between. Germline CDR1 and CDR2: DFQATT and SNEGSKA (reference sequence). The CDR3 consists of 15 residues. This chain's CDR3 is CSARDLDVSNQPQHF. The CDR3 region has the DNA TGCAGTGCTAGAGATTTGGACGTTAGCAATCAGCCCCAGCATTTT.

This clonotype was recorded many times. The chain joins TRBV19 to TRBJ2-1; D unclear. CDR3 length: 13 amino acids. The germline V gene encodes CDR1 LNHDA and CDR2 SQIVND (reference sequence). V gave up 1 base and J gave up 7 bases, with 8 bases separating them. The CDR3 protein is CASSIARSNEQFF. The CDR3 coding sequence is TGTGCCAGTAGTATAGCCAGGTCGAATGAGCAGTTCTTC. Supplemented by reference TRBV19 and TRBJ2-1, the full variable domain reads DGGITQSPKYLFRKEGQNVTLSCEQNLNHDAMYWYRQDPGQGLRLIYYSQIVNDFQKGDIAEGYSVSREKKESFPLTVTSAQKNPTAFYLCASSIARSNEQFFGPGTRLTVL.

In this sample, this clonotype turned up a few times. The chain joins TRBV14 to TRBJ2-7, with D perhaps matching TRBD2 (5 bases). This CDR3 spans 16 amino acids. With 4 bases removed from V and 0 bases from J, the gap between germline ends came to 16 bases. Germline CDR1 SGHDN, CDR2 FVKESK. The CDR3 loop reads CASSPHLRGSSYEQYF. The CDR3 DNA is TGTGCCAGCAGCCCCCATCTGAGAGGGTCCTCCTACGAGCAGTACTTC.

The J gene is TRBJ1-1, the V gene TRBV19, with D uncertain. Trimming cost V 6 bases and J 2 bases, with 13 bases left between them. CDR3 length equals 14 residues. CDR1 LNHDA and CDR2 SQIVND come from the germline V gene (reference sequence). In DNA, the CDR3 is TGTGCCAGTAGCCTCCGAGTTAGCAACACTGAAGCTTTCTTT. This gives the protein CASSLRVSNTEAFF.

In this sample, this clonotype turned up many times. V usage is TRBV7-6 and J usage is TRBJ1-2, with D possibly TRBD1 on 5 matching bases. The V end lost 3 bases, the J end lost 7 bases, and 9 bases lay between the germline ends. Germline values: CDR1 SGHVS, CDR2 FNYEAQ. CDR3 length: 12 residues. CDR3 coding DNA: TGTGCCAGCAGCTTTCAGGGCGGTGGCTACACCTTC. It is translated as CASSFQGGGYTF.

This chain connects TRBV5-6 to TRBJ1-1, with D maybe TRBD1 (6 bases). Trimming removed 4 bases from V and 4 bases from J, with 11 bases in between. This CDR3 has 13 amino acids. Germline loops: CDR1 SGHDT, CDR2 YYEEEE. In DNA, the CDR3 is TGTGCCAGCAGCCGACAGGACCTCACTGAAGCTTTCTTT. Protein product: CASSRQDLTEAFF.

Ten or more counts support this clonotype. The chain couples TRBV7-8 to TRBJ2-4; D unresolved. V lost 1 base and J 2 bases, leaving 3 bases between the germline ends. Germline loops: CDR1 SGHVS, CDR2 FQNEAQ. CDR3 length: 13 amino acids. This chain's CDR3 is CASSLDPKNIQYF. The CDR3 nucleotides read TGTGCCAGCAGCTTAGATCCCAAAAACATTCAGTACTTC.

In this sample, this clonotype turned up a few times. The chain couples TRBV7-9 to TRBJ2-1; possibly TRBD2 for D (6 bases). V was cut by 6 bases and J by 7 bases, with 10 bases left in between. Germline CDR1 reads SEHNR; CDR2 reads FQNEAQ (reference sequence). This CDR3 is built from 12 residues. This CDR3 is CASRPEGNEQFF. DNA for the CDR3: TGTGCCAGCAGACCGGAGGGGAATGAGCAGTTCTTC.

This clonotype occurred a few times. The chain is built from TRBV10-3 and TRBJ2-1; D is possibly TRBD1 or TRBD2 (6 bases each). Trimming cost V 8 bases and J 9 bases, with 11 bases left between them. This CDR3 is 11 amino acids long. Germline V gives CDR1 ENHRY, CDR2 SYGVKD. The CDR3 sequence is CAIEGGSEQFF. The DNA of the CDR3 is TGTGCCATCGAAGGGGGGAGTGAGCAGTTCTTC.